The present T cell receptor beta chain was sequenced within a study of Graves' ophthalmopathy and Graves' hyperthyroidism. The study, taken as a whole, reports: The blood repertoire also included most expanded thyroid clonotypes above 0.001 frequency. The model's ophthalmopathy progression predictions had more than 55% sensitivity and just under 75% specificity.

TCR beta CDR3 regions were amplified from RNA transcripts. Following a first-round RT-PCR that used HTBI primers, a second-round multiplex PCR was carried out. TCRdb reprocessed the multiplex PCR reads via MiXCR and lists one record per CDR3 protein. Among 500,000 to 700,000 distinct CDR3 sequences listed, 20% to 25% were seen once. The CDR3 is made up of 15 amino acids. V lost 6 bases and J lost 6; bases outside the gene matches: 6. Germline assignment: CDR1 MNHEY and CDR2 SVGAGI. This clonotype has a count of ten or more. Its cognate antigen is unknown. The sample comprised peripheral blood. The V and J genes are TRBV6-5 and TRBJ2-2; 11 bases are shared with TRBD1. This receptor was obtained from a woman aged 18-30 years with stable Graves' hyperthyroidism. Some clones in this sample may be carry-over from other donors' samples. CDR3 residues: CASRSGDRGAGELFF. In DNA, the CDR3 is TGTGCCAGCAGGTCGGGGGACAGGGGGGCCGGGGAGCTGTTTTTT.